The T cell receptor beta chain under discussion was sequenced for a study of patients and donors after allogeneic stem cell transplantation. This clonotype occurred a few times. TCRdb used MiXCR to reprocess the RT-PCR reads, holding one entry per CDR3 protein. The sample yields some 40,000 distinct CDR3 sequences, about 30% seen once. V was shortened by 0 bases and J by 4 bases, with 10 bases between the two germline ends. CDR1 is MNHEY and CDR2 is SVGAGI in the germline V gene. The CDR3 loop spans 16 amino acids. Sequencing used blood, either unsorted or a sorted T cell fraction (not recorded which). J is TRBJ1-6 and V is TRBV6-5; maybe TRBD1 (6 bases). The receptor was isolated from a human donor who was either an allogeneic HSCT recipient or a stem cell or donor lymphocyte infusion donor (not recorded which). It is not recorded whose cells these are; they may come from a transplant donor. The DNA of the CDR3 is TGTGCCAGCAGTTACTCCCCAGGGGTGTATAATTCACCCCTCCACTTT. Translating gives CASSYSPGVYNSPLHF.